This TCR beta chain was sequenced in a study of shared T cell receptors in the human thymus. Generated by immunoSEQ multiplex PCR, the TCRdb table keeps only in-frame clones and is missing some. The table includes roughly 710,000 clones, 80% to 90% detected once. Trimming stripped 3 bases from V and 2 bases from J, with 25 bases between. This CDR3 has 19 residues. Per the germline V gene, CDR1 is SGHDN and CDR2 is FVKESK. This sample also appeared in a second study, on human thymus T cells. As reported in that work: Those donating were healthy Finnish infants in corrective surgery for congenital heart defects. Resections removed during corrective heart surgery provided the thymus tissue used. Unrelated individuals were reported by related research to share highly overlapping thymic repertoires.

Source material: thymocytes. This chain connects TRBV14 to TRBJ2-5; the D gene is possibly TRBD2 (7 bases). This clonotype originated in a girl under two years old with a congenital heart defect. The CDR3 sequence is CASSQDRGARRADQETQYF. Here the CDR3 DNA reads TGTGCCAGCAGCCAGGATCGGGGGGCCCGGAGAGCCGATCAAGAGACCCAGTACTTC. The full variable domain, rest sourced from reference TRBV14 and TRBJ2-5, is EAGVTQFPSHSVIEKGQTVTLRCDPISGHDNLYWYRRVMGKEIKFLLHFVKESKQDESGMPNNRFLAERTGGTYSTLKVQPAELEDSGVYFCASSQDRGARRADQETQYFGPGTRLLVL.